The rows below give T cell receptor beta chains drawn from one sample of a study of blood T cell repertoires in COVID-19. The method was immunoSEQ multiplex PCR; TCRdb's version includes in-frame clones alone and lacks a portion of them. This sample has roughly 500,000 clones, with nearly 90% found just once. Sequencing used peripheral blood. All receptors come from a young man with COVID-19, enrolled during active disease. Both conserved end residues are part of each CDR3. A D gene is named only where the DNA matches it firmly. A row's size may be missing; if present it is once, few, many or a size class.

V gene: TRBV6-5; J gene: TRBJ1-5; D gene: TRBD1; clone size: NA; CDR3 protein: CASNRDRADQPQHF; CDR3 DNA: TGTGCCAGCAATCGGGACAGGGCTGATCAGCCCCAGCATTTT
V gene: TRBV10-3; J gene: TRBJ2-3; D gene: NA; clone size: NA; CDR3 protein: CAIKEEDTQYF; CDR3 DNA: TGTGCCATCAAGGAGGAAGATACGCAGTATTTT
V gene: TRBV5-1; J gene: TRBJ2-1; D gene: NA; clone size: NA; CDR3 protein: CASSLSQGFNEQFF; CDR3 DNA: TGCGCCAGCAGCTTGAGCCAGGGGTTCAATGAGCAGTTCTTC
V gene: TRBV3-1/TRBV3-2; J gene: TRBJ1-2; D gene: NA; clone size: NA; CDR3 protein: CASSQDQGQIYGYTF; CDR3 DNA: TGTGCCAGCAGCCAAGATCAGGGACAAATATATGGCTACACCTTC
V gene: TRBV2; J gene: TRBJ2-3; D gene: NA; clone size: NA; CDR3 protein: CASTGGYTDTQYF; CDR3 DNA: TGTGCCAGCACGGGCGGGTACACAGATACGCAGTATTTT
V gene: TRBV6-5; J gene: TRBJ2-7; D gene: TRBD2; clone size: once; CDR3 protein: CASTLSGTLSYEQYF; CDR3 DNA: TGTGCCAGCACCCTTAGCGGGACCCTCTCCTACGAGCAGTACTTC
V gene: TRBV14; J gene: TRBJ2-1; D gene: NA; clone size: NA; CDR3 protein: CASSQYRTSLNEQFF; CDR3 DNA: TGTGCCAGCAGCCAATATAGGACATCGCTCAATGAGCAGTTCTTC
V gene: TRBV5-1; J gene: TRBJ2-7; D gene: TRBD2; clone size: NA; CDR3 protein: CASSSGLAGYEQYF; CDR3 DNA: TGCGCCAGCAGCTCGGGACTAGCGGGATACGAGCAGTACTTC
V gene: TRBV30; J gene: TRBJ1-6; D gene: NA; clone size: NA; CDR3 protein: CAWSVQVDSPLHF; CDR3 DNA: TGTGCCTGGAGTGTACAGGTGGATTCACCCCTCCACTTT
V gene: TRBV4-1; J gene: TRBJ2-1; D gene: TRBD2; clone size: NA; CDR3 protein: CASSQDSVGTNLNEQFF; CDR3 DNA: TGCGCCAGCAGCCAAGATAGTGTAGGGACTAACCTCAATGAGCAGTTCTTC
V gene: TRBV5-1; J gene: TRBJ2-5; D gene: NA; clone size: NA; CDR3 protein: CASSDADRRWGETQYF; CDR3 DNA: TGCGCCAGCAGCGACGCAGACAGGAGGTGGGGAGAGACCCAGTACTTC
V gene: TRBV5-4; J gene: TRBJ2-5; D gene: TRBD1; clone size: NA; CDR3 protein: CASSSGQLQETQYF; CDR3 DNA: TGTGCCAGCAGCTCGGGACAGCTCCAAGAGACCCAGTACTTC
V gene: TRBV9; J gene: TRBJ2-3; D gene: NA; clone size: NA; CDR3 protein: CASSAGPEADTQYF; CDR3 DNA: TGTGCCAGCAGCGCCGGACCGGAGGCAGATACGCAGTATTTT
V gene: TRBV4-1; J gene: TRBJ2-7; D gene: NA; clone size: NA; CDR3 protein: CASSQGPQALRTFEQYF; CDR3 DNA: TGCGCCAGCAGCCAAGGACCACAGGCTCTTAGGACGTTCGAGCAGTACTTC
V gene: TRBV21-1; J gene: TRBJ1-1; D gene: NA; clone size: NA; CDR3 protein: CASSKEVHRTFASSTEAFF; CDR3 DNA: TGTGCCAGCAGCAAAGAAGTACACAGAACTTTTGCGTCGAGTACTGAAGCTTTCTTT
V gene: TRBV18; J gene: TRBJ1-5; D gene: TRBD1; clone size: NA; CDR3 protein: CASSRTGERQPQHF; CDR3 DNA: TGTGCCAGCTCACGTACAGGGGAACGTCAGCCCCAGCATTTT
V gene: TRBV20-1; J gene: TRBJ2-7; D gene: NA; clone size: once; CDR3 protein: CSAGRTRQQYF; CDR3 DNA: TGCAGCGCCGGCCGGACTCGTCAGCAGTACTTC
V gene: TRBV4-1; J gene: TRBJ2-3; D gene: TRBD2; clone size: NA; CDR3 protein: CASSQDSLAGGPWGTDTQYF; CDR3 DNA: TGCGCCAGCAGCCAAGATTCTCTAGCGGGAGGGCCCTGGGGCACAGATACGCAGTATTTT
V gene: TRBV5-1; J gene: TRBJ2-5; D gene: TRBD2; clone size: NA; CDR3 protein: CASSRTSGRAETQYF; CDR3 DNA: TGCGCCAGCAGCCGGACTAGCGGGAGGGCTGAGACCCAGTACTTC
V gene: TRBV18; J gene: TRBJ2-3; D gene: NA; clone size: NA; CDR3 protein: CASSLQSGAADTQYF; CDR3 DNA: TGTGCCAGCTCACTCCAGTCAGGGGCGGCAGATACGCAGTATTTT
V gene: TRBV29-1; J gene: TRBJ2-5; D gene: NA; clone size: NA; CDR3 protein: CSGGLKLGGETQYF; CDR3 DNA: TGCAGCGGAGGGCTGAAGCTGGGGGGAGAGACCCAGTACTTC
V gene: TRBV27; J gene: TRBJ1-6; D gene: NA; clone size: NA; CDR3 protein: CASSRSINSPLHF; CDR3 DNA: TGTGCCAGCAGCCGATCTATTAATTCACCCCTCCACTTT
V gene: TRBV5-1; J gene: TRBJ2-2; D gene: TRBD2; clone size: NA; CDR3 protein: CASSGDRGLAGGTANTGELFF; CDR3 DNA: TGCGCCAGCAGCGGGGACAGGGGACTAGCGGGGGGAACCGCGAACACCGGGGAGCTGTTTTTT
V gene: TRBV29-1; J gene: TRBJ1-1; D gene: NA; clone size: NA; CDR3 protein: CSARTEEAFF; CDR3 DNA: TGCAGCGCCAGGACAGAGGAAGCTTTCTTT
V gene: TRBV2; J gene: TRBJ1-3; D gene: TRBD1; clone size: once; CDR3 protein: CASGQGGFGGNTIYF; CDR3 DNA: TGTGCCAGTGGACAGGGTGGCTTTGGTGGAAACACCATATATTTT
V gene: TRBV10-3; J gene: TRBJ2-4; D gene: NA; clone size: NA; CDR3 protein: CAISESRQDTNIQYF; CDR3 DNA: TGTGCCATCAGTGAGTCGAGGCAGGACACTAACATTCAGTACTTC
V gene: TRBV18; J gene: TRBJ2-7; D gene: NA; clone size: NA; CDR3 protein: CASSPPERRYEQYF; CDR3 DNA: TGTGCCAGCTCACCCCCAGAACGTCGATACGAGCAGTACTTC
V gene: TRBV9; J gene: TRBJ2-5; D gene: NA; clone size: NA; CDR3 protein: CASSHDGGPQETQYF; CDR3 DNA: TGTGCCAGCAGCCACGACGGAGGGCCCCAAGAGACCCAGTACTTC
V gene: TRBV2; J gene: TRBJ2-5; D gene: TRBD2; clone size: NA; CDR3 protein: CASSFGGASETQYF; CDR3 DNA: TGTGCCAGCAGCTTCGGGGGGGCCTCTGAGACCCAGTACTTC
V gene: TRBV2; J gene: TRBJ1-1; D gene: NA; clone size: NA; CDR3 protein: CASSPRTSNTEAFF; CDR3 DNA: TGTGCCAGCAGTCCTCGGACATCCAACACTGAAGCTTTCTTT
V gene: TRBV9; J gene: TRBJ2-7; D gene: TRBD2; clone size: once; CDR3 protein: CASSVGGGRTYEQYF; CDR3 DNA: TGTGCCAGCAGCGTAGGGGGCGGGAGGACCTACGAGCAGTACTTC
V gene: TRBV5-6; J gene: TRBJ2-5; D gene: NA; clone size: NA; CDR3 protein: CASSLDPSGETQYF; CDR3 DNA: TGTGCCAGCAGCTTGGACCCTAGTGGGGAGACCCAGTACTTC
V gene: TRBV29-1; J gene: TRBJ1-2; D gene: TRBD1; clone size: once; CDR3 protein: CSVEQGGRGYTF; CDR3 DNA: TGCAGCGTTGAACAAGGGGGCCGAGGCTACACCTTC
V gene: TRBV7-9; J gene: TRBJ2-7; D gene: TRBD2; clone size: NA; CDR3 protein: CASSLAGGYEQYF; CDR3 DNA: TGTGCCAGCAGCTTAGCGGGAGGGTATGAGCAGTACTTC
V gene: TRBV5-6; J gene: TRBJ2-1; D gene: TRBD2; clone size: NA; CDR3 protein: CASSLATSGSYNEQFF; CDR3 DNA: TGTGCCAGCAGCTTGGCGACTAGCGGCTCCTACAATGAGCAGTTCTTC
V gene: TRBV27; J gene: TRBJ2-3; D gene: TRBD1; clone size: NA; CDR3 protein: CASRRQGADTQYF; CDR3 DNA: TGTGCCAGCAGAAGACAGGGAGCAGATACGCAGTATTTT
V gene: TRBV24-1; J gene: TRBJ1-4; D gene: NA; clone size: NA; CDR3 protein: CATVDRVEKLFF; CDR3 DNA: TGTGCCACGGTGGACAGAGTTGAAAAACTGTTTTTT
V gene: TRBV21-1; J gene: TRBJ2-7; D gene: NA; clone size: NA; CDR3 protein: CASSNVGTDPSIYSYEQYF; CDR3 DNA: TGTGCCAGCAGCAATGTCGGAACAGACCCCTCCATTTATTCCTACGAGCAGTACTTC
V gene: TRBV2; J gene: TRBJ2-3; D gene: NA; clone size: NA; CDR3 protein: CASRTGGGVSTDTQYF; CDR3 DNA: TGTGCCAGCAGGACGGGGGGCGGGGTTAGCACAGATACGCAGTATTTT
V gene: TRBV30; J gene: TRBJ2-1; D gene: NA; clone size: NA; CDR3 protein: CAWSVGWNYNEQFF; CDR3 DNA: TGTGCCTGGAGTGTGGGCTGGAACTACAATGAGCAGTTCTTC
V gene: TRBV5-1; J gene: TRBJ2-7; D gene: NA; clone size: NA; CDR3 protein: CASSFLDSTYEQYF; CDR3 DNA: TGCGCCAGCAGCTTCCTCGACAGTACCTACGAGCAGTACTTC
V gene: TRBV19; J gene: TRBJ1-2; D gene: NA; clone size: NA; CDR3 protein: CASNSGARYGYTF; CDR3 DNA: TGTGCCAGTAATTCAGGGGCGCGGTATGGCTACACCTTC
V gene: TRBV18; J gene: TRBJ2-3; D gene: NA; clone size: NA; CDR3 protein: CASSPRNRLSTPDTQYF; CDR3 DNA: TGTGCCAGCTCACCGCGGAATCGGTTGTCGACTCCCGATACGCAGTATTTT
V gene: TRBV4-1; J gene: TRBJ2-7; D gene: NA; clone size: few; CDR3 protein: CASRQTTESTYEQYF; CDR3 DNA: TGCGCCAGCAGACAAACTACTGAGAGCACCTACGAGCAGTACTTC
V gene: TRBV27; J gene: TRBJ1-5; D gene: NA; clone size: NA; CDR3 protein: CASRGGNQPQHF; CDR3 DNA: TGTGCCAGCAGAGGGGGCAATCAGCCCCAGCATTTT
V gene: TRBV6-5; J gene: TRBJ2-7; D gene: TRBD2; clone size: NA; CDR3 protein: CASTRGTSGRTEQYF; CDR3 DNA: TGTGCCAGCACTAGGGGGACTAGCGGGAGGACCGAGCAGTACTTC
V gene: TRBV2; J gene: TRBJ2-1; D gene: NA; clone size: NA; CDR3 protein: CASSLQGTGEQFF; CDR3 DNA: TGTGCCAGCAGCCTACAGGGTACCGGAGAGCAGTTCTTC
V gene: TRBV18; J gene: TRBJ2-7; D gene: TRBD1; clone size: NA; CDR3 protein: CASSPSGTGSDDEQYF; CDR3 DNA: TGTGCCAGCTCACCCTCCGGGACAGGGAGTGACGACGAGCAGTACTTC
V gene: TRBV30; J gene: TRBJ1-5; D gene: NA; clone size: NA; CDR3 protein: CAWTGGAGNQPQHF; CDR3 DNA: TGTGCCTGGACGGGGGGCGCCGGCAATCAGCCCCAGCATTTT
V gene: TRBV7-8; J gene: TRBJ1-5; D gene: NA; clone size: NA; CDR3 protein: CASSLGRVQPQHF; CDR3 DNA: TGTGCCAGCAGCTTAGGGAGGGTACAGCCCCAGCATTTT
V gene: TRBV2; J gene: TRBJ1-6; D gene: TRBD1; clone size: once; CDR3 protein: CASSETGVDSPLHF; CDR3 DNA: TGTGCCAGCAGTGAAACAGGGGTCGATTCACCCCTCCACTTT
V gene: TRBV5-1; J gene: TRBJ1-1; D gene: TRBD1; clone size: NA; CDR3 protein: CASRLGQGGGEAFF; CDR3 DNA: TGCGCCAGCAGACTGGGACAGGGTGGGGGTGAAGCTTTCTTT
V gene: TRBV5-1; J gene: TRBJ2-2; D gene: TRBD1; clone size: NA; CDR3 protein: CASSPDRADTGELFF; CDR3 DNA: TGCGCCAGCAGTCCCGACAGGGCGGACACCGGGGAGCTGTTTTTT
V gene: TRBV5-1; J gene: TRBJ1-4; D gene: NA; clone size: NA; CDR3 protein: CASSLEVGRDEKLFF; CDR3 DNA: TGCGCCAGCAGCTTGGAGGTGGGCCGAGATGAAAAACTGTTTTTT
V gene: TRBV19; J gene: TRBJ1-1; D gene: TRBD1; clone size: few; CDR3 protein: CASRTGGTEAFF; CDR3 DNA: TGTGCCAGTCGAACAGGGGGCACTGAAGCTTTCTTT
V gene: TRBV7-6; J gene: TRBJ2-7; D gene: NA; clone size: NA; CDR3 protein: CASSSAPGPPYEQYF; CDR3 DNA: TGTGCCAGCAGCAGCGCCCCGGGTCCCCCCTACGAGCAGTACTTC
V gene: TRBV14; J gene: TRBJ2-7; D gene: NA; clone size: NA; CDR3 protein: CASSQGLASYEQYF; CDR3 DNA: TGTGCCAGCAGCCAAGGTCTAGCGTCCTACGAGCAGTACTTC